One and the same sample provided the 32 T cell receptor beta chains below, sequenced in a study of beta chain features in type 1 diabetes. The investigators reverse transcribed all of the isolated RNA, so they sequenced expressed TCRB transcripts. The repertoire was sequenced with immunoSEQ multiplex PCR; TCRdb's copy has only in-frame clones and lacks some. The sample yields roughly 400,000 clones, about 14% seen once. Sequencing was done on a sample of naive CD4+ T cells from blood. Receptor source: a young man in good health.

This chain joins TRBV30 and TRBJ1-2, with D perhaps matching TRBD1 (6 bases). Between the trimmed V and J ends, which lost 2 bases and 2 bases, there was a span of 15 bases. The CDR3 covers 15 residues. Germline V gene sequence: CDR1 GTSNPN, CDR2 SVGIG (reference sequence). This chain's CDR3 is CAWSPAPTGNYGYTF. DNA for the CDR3: TGTGCCTGGAGTCCTGCCCCGACAGGCAACTATGGCTACACCTTC.

This clone was observed a few times. This chain uses TRBV7-2 with TRBJ2-1; weak D call: TRBD2 (5 bases). The CDR3 covers 14 residues. Germline assignment: CDR1 SGHTA and CDR2 FQGNSA. V was clipped by 3 bases and J by 4 bases, with 10 bases between them. CDR3 in DNA: TGTGCCAGCAGCTTCGGCGGGTTATACAATGAGCAGTTCTTC. Encoded protein: CASSFGGLYNEQFF.

V is TRBV12-5 and J is TRBJ2-5; maybe TRBD2 (6 bases). This CDR3 spans 16 amino acids. V was shortened by 0 bases and J by 5 bases, with 16 bases between the two germline ends. Germline V lookup: CDR1 LGHNT, CDR2 FRNRAP. The CDR3 here is CASGLVGRDLSETQYF. The CDR3, as DNA: TGTGCTAGTGGTTTGGTAGGGCGGGACTTGTCGGAGACCCAGTACTTC.

This clone was seen a handful of times. The rearrangement joins TRBV6-6 to TRBJ2-1; TRBD2 agrees at 14 bases. The CDR3 totals 16 residues. CDR1 and CDR2 (germline): MNHNY, SVGAGI (reference sequence). The ends lost 6 bases at V and 6 bases at J; junction bases unmatched: 7. The CDR3 bases are TGTGCCAGCAGCCGGACTAGCGGGAGGCGGGGCAATGAGCAGTTCTTC. The encoded protein is CASSRTSGRRGNEQFF.

CDR3 amino acids: CASSVVGRETQYF. The DNA for the CDR3 is TGTGCCAGCAGCGTAGTAGGAAGAGAGACCCAGTACTTC. The chain is built from TRBV9 and TRBJ2-5; D ambiguous. V was trimmed by 0 bases and J by 4 bases, leaving 7 bases between them. CDR1 and CDR2 (germline): SGDLS, YYNGEE. This CDR3 is 13 amino acids long.

The CDR3: CACTPETDNNEQFF. The CDR3, as DNA: TGTGCCTGCACCCCTGAAACAGACAACAATGAGCAGTTCTTC. This rearrangement joins TRBV2 to TRBJ2-1; D is unclear. CDR1 and CDR2 from the germline V gene are SNHLY and FYNNEI. With 11 bases removed from V and 5 bases from J, the gap between germline ends came to 19 bases. The CDR3 consists of 14 residues.

This chain links TRBV7-2 with TRBJ2-1; no clear D gene. The CDR3 is 13 residues long. Trimming left V 1 base short and J 9 bases short, with 10 bases between. The germline CDR1 and CDR2 sequences are SGHTA and FQGNSA. CDR3 sequence reads: CASSLGLPREQFF. The DNA for the CDR3 is TGTGCCAGCAGCTTAGGGCTGCCCCGTGAGCAGTTCTTC.

The J gene is TRBJ2-1, the V gene TRBV7-2, with 9 bases fitting TRBD2. V dropped 2 bases and J dropped 13; count of bases not matched to a gene: 12. This CDR3 has 15 residues. Germline V gene lookup returns CDR1 SGHTA and CDR2 FQGNSA. CDR3 nucleotide sequence: TGTGCCAGCAGCTTAATTCGAGCGGGAGGCCCAATTCAGTTCTTC. This translates into CASSLIRAGGPIQFF.

This clone has just a few counts. CDR3 nucleotide sequence: TGCGCCAGCAGCCAAGATTCCCCCCGTGAGGGTTGGAACACTGAAGCTTTCTTT. It yields the protein CASSQDSPREGWNTEAFF. This chain uses TRBV4-3 with TRBJ1-1; no clear D gene. CDR1 LGHNA and CDR2 YSLEER come from the germline V gene. Trimming took 0 bases from V and 1 from J, leaving 18 bases between them. The CDR3 loop spans 18 amino acids.

The table lists this clone with a few counts. The junction and the germline gene differ at one end; a read error may be behind it. The V and J genes are TRBV7-9 and TRBJ2-5, with a possible D match to TRBD2 (6 bases). This CDR3 is 14 amino acids long. From germline, CDR1 is SEHNR and CDR2 FQNEAQ (reference sequence). DNA of the CDR3: TGTGCCAGCAGCGTAGCCGGGGGTGCAGAGACCCAGTACTTC. This sequence encodes CASSVAGGAETQYF.

V usage is TRBV9 and J usage is TRBJ2-2; no clear D gene. Germline loops: CDR1 SGDLS, CDR2 YYNGEE. The CDR3 runs 14 residues. V dropped 0 bases and J dropped 6 bases, with 9 bases sitting between them. CDR3: CASSVDPKPGELFF. CDR3 nucleotide sequence: TGTGCCAGCAGCGTAGATCCCAAGCCCGGGGAGCTGTTTTTT.

The V gene is TRBV27, the J gene TRBJ1-3; D is undetermined. CDR1 is MNHEY, CDR2 SMNVEV, per germline (reference sequence). The CDR3 has 14 residues. With 5 bases removed from V and 0 bases from J, the gap between germline ends came to 8 bases. The CDR3 loop reads CASSPRPSGNTIYF. In nucleotides, the CDR3 is TGTGCCAGCAGTCCCAGGCCCTCTGGAAACACCATATATTTT.

The rearrangement uses TRBV5-4 and TRBJ2-7; possibly TRBD1 for D (5 bases). The V gene lost 0 bases and the J gene lost 2 bases, with 15 bases spanning the gap. Looked up from germline, CDR1 is SGHNT and CDR2 is YYREEE (reference sequence). CDR3 length: 16 residues. The DNA for the CDR3 is TGTGCCAGCAGCTTGGTAGATTCCAGGACACCCTACGAGCAGTACTTC. Translated, it gives CASSLVDSRTPYEQYF.

DNA of the CDR3: TGTGCCAGCAGTAGGGTGAAAAACACTGAAGCTTTCTTT. It specifies CASSRVKNTEAFF. The chain recombines TRBV6-5 with TRBJ1-1; D unresolved. CDR3 length equals 13 residues. Germline CDR1 and CDR2: MNHEY and SVGAGI. V was clipped by 5 bases and J by 2 bases, with 9 bases between them.

This clone was seen a few times. The rearrangement uses TRBV12-5 and TRBJ1-1; no clear D gene. The V and J ends lost 0 bases and 5 bases respectively, with 13 bases between them. There are 15 residues in the CDR3. Germline CDR1 and CDR2: LGHNT and FRNRAP. Written as DNA, the CDR3 is TGTGCTAGTGGTTTGGTACGGGCGATGAGGACTGAAGCTTTCTTT. Amino acid sequence: CASGLVRAMRTEAFF.

This clone was observed a handful of times. The chain employs TRBV13 and TRBJ2-3; no clear D. CDR1 is PRHDT and CDR2 is FYEKMQ in the germline V gene (reference sequence). The CDR3 contains 12 residues. V lost 2 bases and J 5 bases, leaving 5 bases between the germline ends. CDR3 nucleotides: TGTGCCAGCAGCTTAAACTTAGATACGCAGTATTTT. It encodes CASSLNLDTQYF. The whole variable domain, filled in from reference TRBV13 and TRBJ2-3, reads AAGVIQSPRHLIKEKRETATLKCYPIPRHDTVYWYQQGPGQDPQFLISFYEKMQSDKGSIPDRFSAQQFSDYHSELNMSSLELGDSALYFCASSLNLDTQYFGPGTRLTVL.

The chain employs TRBV2 and TRBJ2-2; D gene ambiguous. The V gene's germline CDR1 is SNHLY and CDR2 FYNNEI. V lost 7 bases, J lost 1 base, and 10 bases lay in between. The CDR3 covers 14 residues. The CDR3 bases are TGTGCCAGCAATCTCCTCAGGAACACCGGGGAGCTGTTTTTT. Amino acids: CASNLLRNTGELFF.

This chain connects TRBV10-3 to TRBJ2-7; D uncertain. There are 13 residues in the CDR3. With 5 bases removed from V and 0 bases from J, the gap between germline ends came to 8 bases. Germline V gene data show CDR1 as ENHRY and CDR2 as SYGVKD. CDR3 sequence: CAISSPVSYEQYV. For the CDR3, the DNA is TGTGCCATCAGTTCCCCGGTCTCCTACGAGCAGTACGTC.

This clone was detected only a few times. CDR3 sequence: CARSRTALELVCYTF. The CDR3 DNA is TGTGCCAGGAGTCGGACCGCCCTTGAATTAGTTTGCTACACCTTC. The rearrangement joins TRBV21-1 to TRBJ1-2. TRBV21-1 is a documented pseudogene. The CDR3 extends over 15 amino acids.

The V call is TRBV7-9, the J call TRBJ1-4; D may be TRBD1 (5 bases). The ends were cut back, 8 bases at V and 6 bases at J, with 13 bases in the middle. This CDR3 is 13 amino acids long. Per the germline V gene, CDR1 is SEHNR and CDR2 is FQNEAQ (reference sequence). The CDR3 region is CASRTGRDEKLFF. The CDR3 DNA reads as TGTGCCAGCCGCACAGGAAGGGATGAAAAACTGTTTTTT.

The chain uses TRBV7-2 and TRBJ1-1; D perhaps matches TRBD1 (5 bases). The CDR3 spans 15 residues. Trimming left V 5 bases short and J 4 bases short, with 17 bases between. The V gene's germline CDR1 is SGHTA and CDR2 FQGNSA. The CDR3 nucleotides read TGTGCCAGCAGCCCCAGCGGGGGTTTGGCCACTGAAGCTTTCTTT. This sequence encodes CASSPSGGLATEAFF.

The gene calls are TRBV4-3 and TRBJ2-2; 8 nucleotides match TRBD2. J lost 8 bases, V lost 0 bases, and 11 bases had no gene match. In germline, CDR1 is LGHNA, CDR2 YSLEER. The CDR3 extends over 17 amino acids. The CDR3 region is CASSQDQTSVVIGELFF. The CDR3 DNA reads as TGCGCCAGCAGCCAAGATCAGACTAGCGTCGTGATTGGGGAGCTGTTTTTT.

The chain carries TRBV6-1 and TRBJ2-7; D is possibly TRBD2 (6 bases). V lost 2 bases to trimming and J lost 5 bases, with 10 bases between them. The germline gives CDR1 MNHNS, CDR2 SASEGT. The CDR3 contains 13 residues. The CDR3 DNA reads as TGTGCCAGCAGTGAAAGTTGGGGGGACGAGCAGTACGTC. Its protein product is CASSESWGDEQYV.

This clone occurred a few times. The chain carries TRBV9 and TRBJ2-1; D gene unclear. The V gene's germline CDR1 is SGDLS and CDR2 YYNGEE. Trimming cost V 3 bases and J 10 bases, with 11 bases left between them. This CDR3 has 12 amino acids. The CDR3 loop is CASSAQPAEQFF. CDR3 nucleotides: TGTGCCAGCAGCGCCCAGCCCGCGGAGCAGTTCTTC.

This clone came up a few times. The chain recombines TRBV9 with TRBJ2-1; 8 bases map to TRBD2. This CDR3 contains 15 residues. The germline V gene has CDR1 SGDLS and CDR2 YYNGEE. Losses at the gene ends were 4 bases for V and 4 bases for J; bases not matched to a gene: 7. In nucleotides, the CDR3 is TGTGCCAGCAGCCGCGCGGGAGGCCGATACAATGAGCAGTTCTTC. This translates into CASSRAGGRYNEQFF.

The chain joins TRBV9 to TRBJ2-3; D tentatively fits TRBD1 or TRBD2 (6 bases each). Per the germline V gene, CDR1 is SGDLS and CDR2 is YYNGEE. The V gene lost 2 bases and the J gene lost 0 bases, with 16 bases spanning the gap. The CDR3 totals 17 residues. The CDR3 DNA follows: TGTGCCAGCAGCGTCGCCCCCCGGGGGACAAGCACAGATACGCAGTATTTT. As protein: CASSVAPRGTSTDTQYF.

This clone was recorded a few times. The V and J genes are TRBV25-1 and TRBJ2-7; tentatively, D is TRBD2 (5 bases). The CDR3 has 11 residues. Germline V CDR1 and CDR2: MGHDK, SYGVNS. The V gene lost 6 bases and the J gene lost 6 bases, with 9 bases spanning the gap. DNA for the CDR3: TGTGCCAGCAGGCGGGCTCCCGAGCAGTACGTC. It is translated as CASRRAPEQYV.

This clone was counted a few times. V and J are TRBV9 and TRBJ2-3, with D tentatively TRBD2 (6 bases). CDR1 and CDR2 from the germline V gene are SGDLS and YYNGEE. V gave up 4 bases and J gave up 4 bases, with 13 bases separating them. This CDR3 spans 14 amino acids. CDR3 DNA: TGTGCCAGCAGCTTTCCGACTAGTCCAGATACGCAGTATTTT. Encoded protein: CASSFPTSPDTQYF.

This clone was counted a few times. This sequence joins TRBV6-1 and TRBJ2-5, with D possibly being TRBD1 (5 bases). Germline V gene sequence: CDR1 MNHNS, CDR2 SASEGT. The V gene lost 7 bases and the J gene lost 5 bases, with 17 bases spanning the gap. The CDR3 extends over 14 amino acids. CDR3: CASNRQIPLETQYF. The CDR3 nucleotides read TGTGCCAGCAATCGACAGATTCCTTTGGAGACCCAGTACTTC.

The chain links TRBV20-1 to TRBJ1-2; unclear D gene. V was trimmed by 6 bases and J by 8 bases, leaving 10 bases between them. Germline assignment: CDR1 DFQATT and CDR2 SNEGSKA (reference sequence). The CDR3 contains 10 residues. CDR3 in amino acids: CSASTRGYTF. The CDR3 nucleotides read TGCAGTGCCAGCACACGAGGCTACACCTTC.

This sequence joins TRBV15 and TRBJ2-7; no definite D call. Per the germline V gene, CDR1 is LNHNV and CDR2 is YYDKDF (reference sequence). The CDR3 length is 8 residues. CDR3 DNA: TGTGCCACCAGCAGTCTTAACGTC. This sequence encodes CATSSLNV.

This clone was seen a few times. The chain uses TRBV27 and TRBJ1-1; a possible D gene is TRBD1 (5 bases). The CDR3 is 15 residues long. CDR1 and CDR2 (germline): MNHEY, SMNVEV (reference sequence). V lost 2 bases, J lost 4 bases, and 14 bases lay in between. In nucleotides, the CDR3 is TGTGCCAGCAGTTTAGGCGGGGCCCCGACCACTGAAGCTTTCTTT. Translating it yields CASSLGGAPTTEAFF.